The 30 T cell receptor beta chains below all came from one sample that was sequenced in a study of T cells after yellow fever vaccination (dated by TCRdb to the late 2010s). The treatment or condition label for this specimen denotes: live attenuated yellow fever vaccine strain. The receptor library was made with 5' RACE. Sequenced on an Illumina HiSeq 2500. TCRdb reprocessed the public reads (quality trimming at Q25 with fastp, clone calling with MiXCR) and kept in-frame beta chains. All rows with the same CDR3 protein become a single entry with the most common DNA and genes. In all, the sample holds roughly 45,000 distinct CDR3 sequences, and about 6.3% of those were seen once. Clones ranked in the top ten supply over 9.5% of the sample. Sample: PBMCs, either bulk or a sorted T-cell subset (CD4+, CD8+, memory, or dextramer-sorted; not recorded which), taken 45 days after the yellow fever booster vaccination. The receptors shown here come from a young man who received the YFV17D yellow fever vaccine.

This clonotype was recorded many times. The chain uses TRBV20-1 and TRBJ2-5, with a weak D call TRBD2 (6 bases). V was clipped by 5 bases and J by 3 bases, with 13 bases between them. Germline V lookup: CDR1 DFQATT, CDR2 SNEGSKA (reference sequence). The CDR3 spans 13 residues. CDR3 DNA: TGCAGTGCTTACCGGACTATCGAAGAGACCCAGTACTTC. Translated, it gives CSAYRTIEETQYF.

This clonotype was seen ten or more times. J is TRBJ1-2 and V is TRBV4-3, with a weak D call TRBD1 (5 bases). Germline CDR1 LGHNA, CDR2 YSLEER. Trimming cost V 4 bases and J 6 bases, with 24 bases left between them. The CDR3 length is 17 residues. The CDR3 loop is CASSRQEAGGSRDGYTF. DNA for the CDR3: TGCGCCAGCAGCCGCCAAGAGGCTGGGGGATCGCGGGATGGCTACACCTTC.

The sample holds many counts of this clonotype. J is TRBJ2-1 and V is TRBV9, with unresolved D. This CDR3 is built from 13 residues. Germline V gene lookup returns CDR1 SGDLS and CDR2 YYNGEE. Trimming stripped 0 bases from V and 7 bases from J, with 8 bases between. The CDR3 nucleotides are TGTGCCAGCAGCGTAGCTTCTAAAAATGAGCAGTTCTTC. Encoded protein: CASSVASKNEQFF. Supplemented by reference TRBV9 and TRBJ2-1, the full variable domain reads DSGVTQTPKHLITATGQRVTLRCSPRSGDLSVYWYQQSLDQGLQFLIQYYNGEERAKGNILERFSAQQFPDLHSELNLSSLELGDSALYFCASSVASKNEQFFGPGTRLTVL.

This clonotype was seen many times. V is TRBV7-2 and J is TRBJ2-1; 11 bases fit TRBD2. Germline V gene lookup returns CDR1 SGHTA and CDR2 FQGNSA. With 5 bases clipped from V and 0 bases from J, the junction kept 3 bases outside the gene matches. This CDR3 has 16 amino acids. This CDR3 reads CASSELAGASYNEQFF. The CDR3 DNA reads TGTGCCAGCAGCGAACTAGCGGGGGCCTCCTACAATGAGCAGTTCTTC.

This clonotype was counted at least ten times. The chain combines TRBV29-1 with TRBJ2-5; D is ambiguous. V was pared by 8 bases and J by 2 bases, with 6 bases between. The CDR3 is made up of 10 amino acids. Per the germline V gene, CDR1 is SQVTM and CDR2 is ANQGSEA. CDR3 bases: TGCAGCTCAAAACAAGAGACCCAGTACTTC. Translating gives CSSKQETQYF.

This clonotype came up many times. The rearrangement uses TRBV11-1 and TRBJ2-5; unclear D gene. Germline-derived CDR1 and CDR2 are SGHAT and FQDESV (reference sequence). Trimming removed 0 bases at V and 5 bases at J, with 4 bases between. The CDR3 length is 12 residues. CDR3 sequence (DNA): TGTGCCAGCAGCTTAGCGAGGGAGACCCAGTACTTC. Translation: CASSLARETQYF.

A few counts support this clonotype. The rearrangement uses TRBV7-6 and TRBJ2-6; D is perhaps TRBD2 (6 bases). The CDR3 covers 18 residues. V was pared by 1 base and J by 4 bases, with 17 bases between. Germline V lookup: CDR1 SGHVS, CDR2 FNYEAQ. The CDR3 loop reads CASSLGGVGSRGANVLTF. The CDR3 region has the DNA TGTGCCAGCAGCTTAGGGGGGGTAGGATCTCGGGGGGCCAACGTCCTGACTTTC. Full variable domain (rest looked up from reference TRBV7-6 and TRBJ2-6): GAGVSQSPRYKVTKRGQDVALRCDPISGHVSLYWYRQALGQGPEFLTYFNYEAQQDKSGLPNDRFSAERPEGSISTLTIQRTEQRDSAMYRCASSLGGVGSRGANVLTFGAGSRLTVL.

This clonotype was picked up many times. This sequence joins TRBV4-2 and TRBJ2-3; D not certain. The V and J ends lost 0 bases and 8 bases respectively, with 18 bases between them. The germline V gene has CDR1 LGHNA and CDR2 YNFKEQ. The CDR3 consists of 16 residues. The CDR3 DNA is TGTGCCAGCAGCCAAGAGATCGCAGCAGTGAGGCTTACGCAGTATTTT. This encodes CASSQEIAAVRLTQYF.

This clonotype occurred a few times. The CDR3 loop is CASSLNGGRNTEAFF. The DNA of the CDR3 is TGTGCCAGCAGTCTGAATGGGGGCCGTAACACTGAAGCTTTCTTT. The V and J genes are TRBV28 and TRBJ1-1; D is perhaps TRBD1 (6 bases). This CDR3 is built from 15 residues. V was pared by 5 bases and J by 2 bases, with 15 bases between. Per germline, CDR1 MDHEN and CDR2 SYDVKM.

This clonotype was counted ten times or more. V usage is TRBV12-3 or TRBV12-4 and J usage is TRBJ2-1; tentatively, D is TRBD2 (6 bases). V gave up 3 bases and J gave up 12 bases, with 15 bases separating them. The CDR3 loop spans 13 amino acids. CDR3 loop: CASSFRDSPWQFF. The CDR3 nucleotides read TGTGCCAGCAGTTTCCGGGACTCCCCTTGGCAGTTCTTC.

V is TRBV2 and J is TRBJ2-7; D possibly corresponds to TRBD2 (5 bases). CDR1 and CDR2 from the germline V gene are SNHLY and FYNNEI. Trimming removed 4 bases from V and 6 bases from J, with 13 bases in between. This CDR3 has 13 residues. CDR3 in DNA: TGTGCCAGCAGTGTAGGACTCCGGGGCGAGCAGTACTTC. It is translated as CASSVGLRGEQYF.

This clonotype was detected only a few times. The V and J genes are TRBV19 and TRBJ2-5; D not certain. CDR3 length equals 12 residues. Germline V CDR1 and CDR2: LNHDA, SQIVND (reference sequence). Trimming cost V 5 bases and J 5 bases, with 9 bases left between them. This chain's CDR3 is CASSLLGETQYF. The CDR3 bases are TGTGCCAGTAGTCTGTTAGGGGAGACCCAGTACTTC.

This clonotype was counted only a few times. This rearrangement joins TRBV9 to TRBJ2-2; D unresolved. Germline CDR1 SGDLS, CDR2 YYNGEE. The length of the CDR3 is 16 residues. Deletions cut 0 bases from V and 4 bases from J, with 13 bases between. The CDR3 is CASSVAAALGTGELFF. The DNA for the CDR3 is TGTGCCAGCAGCGTAGCCGCCGCGTTGGGCACCGGGGAGCTGTTTTTT.

This clonotype showed up many times. V and J are TRBV10-3 and TRBJ2-3; unclear D gene. The CDR3 runs to 14 residues. The V gene lost 4 bases and the J gene lost 1 base, with 9 bases spanning the gap. CDR1 is ENHRY and CDR2 is SYGVKD in the germline V gene. CDR3: CAISVHEGTDTQYF. CDR3 bases: TGTGCCATCAGTGTCCACGAGGGCACAGATACGCAGTATTTT.

CDR3 coding DNA: TGTGCCATCAGTGAGGACTCACGGAGCTCCTACGAGCAGTACTTC. Its protein is CAISEDSRSSYEQYF. V is TRBV10-3 and J is TRBJ2-7; D is uncertain. CDR1 ENHRY and CDR2 SYGVKD come from the germline V gene. The CDR3 loop spans 15 amino acids. The ends were cut back, 2 bases at V and 0 bases at J, with 11 bases in the middle.

This clonotype has a count of ten or more. J is TRBJ1-5 and V is TRBV27; 9 bases agree with TRBD1. With V trimmed by 0 bases and J by 2 bases, 2 bases remained unmatched. Germline V gives CDR1 MNHEY, CDR2 SMNVEV (reference sequence). The CDR3 spans 16 residues. CDR3 in amino acids: CASSLSGTGRNQPQHF. Written as DNA, the CDR3 is TGTGCCAGCAGTTTATCGGGGACAGGGCGCAATCAGCCCCAGCATTTT.

This clonotype has more than one count but fewer than ten. The J gene is TRBJ2-5, the V gene TRBV20-1; TRBD2 agrees at 9 bases. Losses at the gene ends were 3 bases for V and 1 base for J; bases not matched to a gene: 9. CDR1 is DFQATT and CDR2 is SNEGSKA in the germline V gene (reference sequence). This CDR3 has 16 residues. CDR3 sequence reads: CSASIIPLAGQETQYF. CDR3 coding DNA: TGCAGTGCTAGTATAATCCCACTAGCGGGCCAAGAGACCCAGTACTTC.

This clonotype was counted many times. The V call is TRBV9, the J call TRBJ2-7; TRBD1 agrees at 10 bases. V shed 3 bases and J 2 bases; nucleotides not matched to a gene: 5. The CDR3 sequence is 15 residues long. Germline CDR1 is SGDLS and CDR2 is YYNGEE. The CDR3 loop reads CASSAGTGVAYEQYF. The CDR3 DNA reads as TGTGCCAGCAGCGCCGGGACAGGGGTGGCCTACGAGCAGTACTTC.

There are many counts of this clonotype. The rearrangement links TRBV3-1 to TRBJ2-5; D gene uncertain. Trimming pared 4 bases from V and 5 bases from J, leaving 11 bases between. Germline assignment: CDR1 LGHDT and CDR2 YNNKEL (reference sequence). This CDR3 is 13 amino acids long. This CDR3 reads CASSPPARETQYF. DNA of the CDR3: TGTGCCAGCAGCCCCCCAGCAAGGGAGACCCAGTACTTC.

V usage is TRBV6-1 and J usage is TRBJ2-1; TRBD2 agrees at 14 bases. V shed 5 bases, J shed 10 bases, and the junction held 4 bases outside the gene matches. CDR1 and CDR2 from the germline V gene are MNHNS and SASEGT. The CDR3 has 14 amino acids. The CDR3 DNA is TGTGCCAGCAGTCCGACTAGCGGGAGGGCAGAGCAGTTCTTC. Amino acids: CASSPTSGRAEQFF.

The V gene is TRBV6-5, the J gene TRBJ2-7; 9 bases agree with TRBD2. Germline V gene lookup returns CDR1 MNHEY and CDR2 SVGAGI. J was trimmed by 4 bases and V by 0 bases; bases with no gene match: 4. The CDR3 has 15 residues. Written as DNA, the CDR3 is TGTGCCAGCAGTTACTCCCTAGCGGGACAATACGAGCAGTACTTC. Translated: CASSYSLAGQYEQYF.

The chain carries TRBV5-1 and TRBJ2-1; 7 positions agree with TRBD1. The germline V gene has CDR1 SGHRS and CDR2 YFSETQ. CDR3 length equals 13 residues. Trimming cost V 10 bases and J 7 bases; bases outside gene matches: 11. In DNA, the CDR3 is TGCGCCTGGCCCCGGGACAGTCCAAATGAGCAGTTCTTC. It is translated as CAWPRDSPNEQFF.

This clonotype was recorded at least ten times. This sequence joins TRBV4-3 and TRBJ2-7; either TRBD1 or TRBD2 may supply D (5 bases each). Germline V CDR1 and CDR2: LGHNA, YSLEER. V was clipped by 0 bases and J by 0 bases, with 15 bases between them. This CDR3 contains 17 residues. The CDR3 DNA sequence: TGCGCCAGCAGCCAAGACCCGTCCGGGACCAACTCCTACGAGCAGTACTTC. Residues: CASSQDPSGTNSYEQYF.

The J gene is TRBJ1-5, the V gene TRBV20-1; perhaps TRBD1 as D (6 bases). The CDR3 length is 16 residues. V shed 2 bases and J shed 0 bases, with 14 bases lying between them. Germline V lookup: CDR1 DFQATT, CDR2 SNEGSKA (reference sequence). The CDR3 sequence is CSARPTGQNSNQPQHF. In nucleotides, the CDR3 is TGCAGTGCTAGACCCACAGGACAGAATAGCAATCAGCCCCAGCATTTT.

This clonotype was observed at least ten times. This sequence joins TRBV9 and TRBJ2-1; D is undetermined. The CDR3 covers 16 residues. Looked up from germline, CDR1 is SGDLS and CDR2 is YYNGEE. V was shortened by 0 bases and J by 3 bases, with 13 bases between the two germline ends. The CDR3 spells CASSVVENPYYNEQFF. The DNA for the CDR3 is TGTGCCAGCAGCGTAGTTGAGAATCCGTACTACAATGAGCAGTTCTTC.

This clonotype was counted ten times or more. V usage is TRBV6-5 and J usage is TRBJ1-5; D is ambiguous. Germline V gene sequence: CDR1 MNHEY, CDR2 SVGAGI. This CDR3 has 14 residues. V gave up 2 bases and J gave up 3 bases, with 8 bases separating them. CDR3 sequence (DNA): TGTGCCAGCAGTTACAGGGCCAACAATCAGCCCCAGCATTTT. This translates into CASSYRANNQPQHF.

This clonotype appeared many times. This rearrangement joins TRBV14 to TRBJ1-2; 8 positions match TRBD1. Germline CDR1 reads SGHDN; CDR2 reads FVKESK. The V segment lost 6 bases and the J segment 3 bases; nucleotides outside the gene matches: 3. CDR3 length: 13 residues. DNA for the CDR3: TGTGCCAGCAGGGCAGGGGGCGACTATGGCTACACCTTC. It translates to CASRAGGDYGYTF.

This clonotype was picked up many times. This chain uses TRBV27 with TRBJ2-2; 8 nucleotides match TRBD1. CDR3 size: 13 residues. V trimming: 5 bases; J trimming: 4 bases; junction bases outside the gene matches: 0. Germline values: CDR1 MNHEY, CDR2 SMNVEV (reference sequence). DNA for the CDR3: TGTGCCAGCAGTGGACAGGGCACCGGGGAGCTGTTTTTT. Translation gives CASSGQGTGELFF.

This clonotype has ten or more counts. J is TRBJ2-3 and V is TRBV5-1; D unclear. CDR1 and CDR2 (germline): SGHRS, YFSETQ. The CDR3 has 16 amino acids. Between the trimmed V and J ends, which lost 4 bases and 0 bases, there was a span of 15 bases. CDR3: CASSVSGTTSTDTQYF. CDR3 DNA: TGCGCCAGCAGCGTCTCTGGAACAACTAGCACAGATACGCAGTATTTT. Complete variable domain (other parts from reference TRBV5-1 and TRBJ2-3): KAGVTQTPRYLIKTRGQQVTLSCSPISGHRSVSWYQQTPGQGLQFLFEYFSETQRNKGNFPGRFSGRQFSNSRSEMNVSTLELGDSALYLCASSVSGTTSTDTQYFGPGTRLTVL.

The sample holds many counts of this clonotype. The J gene is TRBJ1-2, the V gene TRBV28, with D perhaps TRBD1 (6 bases). V lost 6 bases to trimming and J lost 7 bases, with 18 bases between them. This CDR3 contains 14 residues. Germline V lookup: CDR1 MDHEN, CDR2 SYDVKM. The CDR3 sequence is CASSLTGSRVGYTF. Written as DNA, the CDR3 is TGTGCCAGCAGCCTGACAGGCTCGAGGGTTGGCTACACCTTC.